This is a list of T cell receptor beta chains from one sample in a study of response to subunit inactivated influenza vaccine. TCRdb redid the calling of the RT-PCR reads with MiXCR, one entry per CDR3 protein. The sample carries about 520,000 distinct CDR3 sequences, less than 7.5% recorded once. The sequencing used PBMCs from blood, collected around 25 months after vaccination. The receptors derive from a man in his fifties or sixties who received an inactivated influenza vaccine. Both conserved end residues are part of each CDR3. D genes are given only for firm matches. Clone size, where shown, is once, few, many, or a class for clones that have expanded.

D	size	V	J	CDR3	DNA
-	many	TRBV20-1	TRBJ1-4	CSAEDEKLFF	TGCAGTGCGGAAGATGAAAAACTGTTTTTT
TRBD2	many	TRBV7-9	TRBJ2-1	CASSFSGGRIIEQFF	TGTGCCAGCAGCTTTTCTGGCGGGAGGATCATCGAGCAGTTCTTC
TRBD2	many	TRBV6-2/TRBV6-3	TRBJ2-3	CASSYSAGGADTQYF	TGTGCCAGCAGTTATTCGGCGGGGGGCGCAGATACGCAGTATTTT
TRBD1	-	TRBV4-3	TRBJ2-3	CASSRSGTGDTQYF	TGCGCCAGCAGCCGATCCGGGACAGGCGATACGCAGTATTTT
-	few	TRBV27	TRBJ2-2	CASSLSWATGELFF	TGTGCCAGCAGTTTATCTTGGGCCACCGGGGAGCTGTTTTTT
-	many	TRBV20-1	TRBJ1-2	CSVSRGTADTF	TGCAGTGTTTCGAGGGGTACCGCCGACACCTTC
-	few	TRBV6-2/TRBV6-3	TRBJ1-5	CASSPFAGLNQPQHF	TGTGCCAGCAGTCCGTTCGCGGGCCTAAATCAGCCCCAGCATTTT
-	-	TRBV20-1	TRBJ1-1	CSAPDAEAFF	TGCAGTGCCCCCGACGCTGAAGCTTTCTTT
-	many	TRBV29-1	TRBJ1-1	CSVERQKNTEAFF	TGCAGCGTTGAAAGACAGAAGAACACTGAAGCTTTCTTT
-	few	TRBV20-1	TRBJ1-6	CSAMRESSYNSPLHF	TGCAGTGCTATGCGGGAGAGCTCCTATAATTCACCCCTCCACTTT
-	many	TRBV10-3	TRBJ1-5	CAISESADSNQPQHF	TGTGCCATCAGTGAGTCAGCGGACTCAAATCAGCCCCAGCATTTT